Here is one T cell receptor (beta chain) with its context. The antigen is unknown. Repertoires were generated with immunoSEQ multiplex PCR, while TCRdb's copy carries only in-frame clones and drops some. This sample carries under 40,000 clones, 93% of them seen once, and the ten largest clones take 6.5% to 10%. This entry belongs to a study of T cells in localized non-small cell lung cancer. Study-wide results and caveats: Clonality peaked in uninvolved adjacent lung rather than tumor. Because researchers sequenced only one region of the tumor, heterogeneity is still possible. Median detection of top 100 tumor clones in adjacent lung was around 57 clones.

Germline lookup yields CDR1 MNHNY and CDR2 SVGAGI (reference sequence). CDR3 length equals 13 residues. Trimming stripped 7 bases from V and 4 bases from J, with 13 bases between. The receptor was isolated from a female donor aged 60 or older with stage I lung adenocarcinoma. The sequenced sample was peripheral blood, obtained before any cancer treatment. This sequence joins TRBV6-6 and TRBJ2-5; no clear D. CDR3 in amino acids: CASTTLGLETQYF. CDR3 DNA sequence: TGTGCCAGCACCACGCTGGGTCTAGAGACCCAGTACTTC.